This is a list of T cell receptor beta chains from one sample in a study of T-cell reconstitution after alpha-beta-depleted transplantation in children. TCRdb re-derived calls from the PCR reads in MiXCR, one entry per CDR3 protein. The table has about 310,000 distinct CDR3 sequences, about a quarter seen once; the top ten hold approximately 11%. This material consisted of PBMCs, mostly from graft donor cells, taken 180 days after TCRalphabeta/CD19-depleted stem cell transplant. The origin of the receptors is a male patient between 5 and 17 years old who had a stem cell transplant for acute lymphoblastic leukemia, so the T cells may come from the graft donor. CDR3s include the opening cysteine and the closing phenylalanine or tryptophan. Only some rows state a clone size, as once, few, many or a class for expanded clones.

v_gene: TRBV6-2/TRBV6-3
abundance: .
j_gene: TRBJ2-7
len: 15
CDR3aa: CASSYLPRSLYEQYF

v_gene: TRBV2
abundance: .
j_gene: TRBJ2-5
len: 13
CDR3aa: CASGPEWQETQYF

v_gene: TRBV20-1
abundance: .
j_gene: TRBJ2-3
len: 15
CDR3aa: CSASGLAGDADTQYF

v_gene: TRBV5-1
abundance: .
j_gene: TRBJ2-2
len: 16
CDR3aa: CASSLRRDYGGGELFF

v_gene: TRBV20-1
abundance: few
j_gene: TRBJ2-5
len: 15
CDR3aa: CSASPAGRLQETQYF

v_gene: TRBV5-1
abundance: few
j_gene: TRBJ1-1
len: 14
CDR3aa: CASSWTGVGTEAFF

v_gene: TRBV4-2
abundance: few
j_gene: TRBJ2-1
len: 15
CDR3aa: CASSQEGSGFNEQFF

v_gene: TRBV5-1
abundance: few
j_gene: TRBJ2-7
len: 16
CDR3aa: CASSLDPSTSSYEQYF

v_gene: TRBV21-1
abundance: few
j_gene: TRBJ2-3
len: 13
CDR3aa: CASSKAALDTQYF

v_gene: TRBV27
abundance: .
j_gene: TRBJ2-2
len: 11
CDR3aa: CASRGTGKLFF

v_gene: TRBV5-5
abundance: .
j_gene: TRBJ1-2
len: 17
CDR3aa: CASSQTGTRPRRYGYTF

v_gene: TRBV27
abundance: .
j_gene: TRBJ1-2
len: 14
CDR3aa: CASSLSPGGGGYTF

v_gene: TRBV6-1
abundance: few
j_gene: TRBJ1-1
len: 15
CDR3aa: CASTRQGELNTEAFF

v_gene: TRBV7-3
abundance: few
j_gene: TRBJ2-3
len: 18
CDR3aa: CASSTLAGGPNSTDTQYF

v_gene: TRBV18
abundance: .
j_gene: TRBJ2-1
len: 14
CDR3aa: CASSPGLAPDEQFF

v_gene: TRBV5-7
abundance: .
j_gene: TRBJ1-5
len: 17
CDR3aa: CASSSTDRPLSNQPQHF